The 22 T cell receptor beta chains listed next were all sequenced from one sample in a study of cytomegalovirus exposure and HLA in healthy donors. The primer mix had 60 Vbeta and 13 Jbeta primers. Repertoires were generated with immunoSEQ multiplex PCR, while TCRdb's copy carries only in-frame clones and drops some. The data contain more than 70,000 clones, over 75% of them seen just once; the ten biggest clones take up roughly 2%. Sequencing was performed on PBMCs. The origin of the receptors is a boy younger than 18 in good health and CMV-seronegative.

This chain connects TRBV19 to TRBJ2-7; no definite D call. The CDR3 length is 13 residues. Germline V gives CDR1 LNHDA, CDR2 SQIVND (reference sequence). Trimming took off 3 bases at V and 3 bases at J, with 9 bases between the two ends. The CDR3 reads CASSIYGVYEQYF. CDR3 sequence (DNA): TGTGCCAGTAGTATCTACGGAGTCTACGAGCAGTACTTC.

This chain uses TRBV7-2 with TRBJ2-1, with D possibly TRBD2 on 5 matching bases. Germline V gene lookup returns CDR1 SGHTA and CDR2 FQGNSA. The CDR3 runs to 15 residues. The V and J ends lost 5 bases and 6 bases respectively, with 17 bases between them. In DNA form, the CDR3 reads TGTGCCAGCAGCCCCCCGGGGATACAACCCAATGAGCAGTTCTTC. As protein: CASSPPGIQPNEQFF. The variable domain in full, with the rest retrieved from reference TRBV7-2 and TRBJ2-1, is GAGVSQSPSNKVTEKGKDVELRCDPISGHTALYWYRQSLGQGLEFLIYFQGNSAPDKSGLPSDRFSAERTGGSVSTLTIQRTQQEDSAVYLCASSPPGIQPNEQFFGPGTRLTVL.

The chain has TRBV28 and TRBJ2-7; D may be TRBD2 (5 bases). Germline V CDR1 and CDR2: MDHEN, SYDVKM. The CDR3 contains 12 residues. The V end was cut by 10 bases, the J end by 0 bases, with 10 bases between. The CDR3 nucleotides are TGTGCCACGGGGTTGCGCTCCTACGAGCAGTACTTC. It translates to CATGLRSYEQYF.

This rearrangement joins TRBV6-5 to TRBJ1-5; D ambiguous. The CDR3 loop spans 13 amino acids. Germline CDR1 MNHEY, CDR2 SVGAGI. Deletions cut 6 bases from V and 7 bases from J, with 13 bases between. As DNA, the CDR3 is TGTGCCAGCAGCACCTCCCTGAGGCAGCCCCAGCATTTT. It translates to CASSTSLRQPQHF.

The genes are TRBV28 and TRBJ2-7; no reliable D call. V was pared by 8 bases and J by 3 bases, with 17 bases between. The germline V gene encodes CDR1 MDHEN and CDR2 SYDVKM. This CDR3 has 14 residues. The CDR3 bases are TGTGCCAGCCGAGCTAGGCTTAGTGGCTACGAGCAGTACTTC. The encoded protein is CASRARLSGYEQYF.

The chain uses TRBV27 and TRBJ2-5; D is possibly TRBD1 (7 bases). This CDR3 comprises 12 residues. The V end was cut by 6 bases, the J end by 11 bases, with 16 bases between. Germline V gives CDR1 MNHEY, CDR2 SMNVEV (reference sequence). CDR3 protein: CASSRTGREQYF. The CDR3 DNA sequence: TGTGCCAGCAGCCGGACAGGTCGGGAGCAGTACTTC.

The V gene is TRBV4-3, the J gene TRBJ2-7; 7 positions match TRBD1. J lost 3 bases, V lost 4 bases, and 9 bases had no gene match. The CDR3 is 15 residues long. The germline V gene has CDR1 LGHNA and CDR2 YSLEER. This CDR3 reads CASSPDRPGGYEQYF. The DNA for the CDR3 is TGCGCCAGCAGCCCTGACAGGCCAGGGGGCTACGAGCAGTACTTC.

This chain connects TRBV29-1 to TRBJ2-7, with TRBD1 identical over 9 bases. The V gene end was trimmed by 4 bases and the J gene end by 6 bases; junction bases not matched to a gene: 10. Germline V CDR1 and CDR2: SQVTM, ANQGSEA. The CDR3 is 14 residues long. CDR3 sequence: CSVGPGQGPFEQYF. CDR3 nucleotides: TGCAGCGTTGGACCGGGACAGGGTCCTTTCGAGCAGTACTTC.

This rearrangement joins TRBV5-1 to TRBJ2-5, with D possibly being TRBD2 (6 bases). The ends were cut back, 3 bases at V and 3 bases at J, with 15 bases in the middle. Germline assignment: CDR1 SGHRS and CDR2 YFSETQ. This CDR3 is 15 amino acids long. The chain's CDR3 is CASSWGSGSEETQYF. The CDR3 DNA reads TGCGCCAGCAGCTGGGGGTCCGGGAGTGAAGAGACCCAGTACTTC. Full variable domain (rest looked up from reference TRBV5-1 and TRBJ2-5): KAGVTQTPRYLIKTRGQQVTLSCSPISGHRSVSWYQQTPGQGLQFLFEYFSETQRNKGNFPGRFSGRQFSNSRSEMNVSTLELGDSALYLCASSWGSGSEETQYFGPGTRLLVL.

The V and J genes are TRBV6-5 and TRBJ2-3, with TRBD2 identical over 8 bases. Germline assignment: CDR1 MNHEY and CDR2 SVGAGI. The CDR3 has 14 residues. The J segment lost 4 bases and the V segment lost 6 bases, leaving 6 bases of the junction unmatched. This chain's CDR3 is CASRPGLGPDTQYF. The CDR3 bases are TGTGCCAGCAGGCCGGGACTAGGGCCAGATACGCAGTATTTT.

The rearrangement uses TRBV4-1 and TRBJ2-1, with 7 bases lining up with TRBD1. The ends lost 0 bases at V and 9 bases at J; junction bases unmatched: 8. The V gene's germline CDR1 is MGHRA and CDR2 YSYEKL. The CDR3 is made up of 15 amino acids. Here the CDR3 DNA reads TGCGCCAGCAGCCAAGAAGACAGGGAGTATAGTGAGCAGTTCTTC. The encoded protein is CASSQEDREYSEQFF.

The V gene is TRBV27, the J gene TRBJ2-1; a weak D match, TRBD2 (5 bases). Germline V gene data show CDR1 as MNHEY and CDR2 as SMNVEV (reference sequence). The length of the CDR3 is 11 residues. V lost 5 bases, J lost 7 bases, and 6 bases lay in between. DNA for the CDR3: TGTGCCAGCAGTCGGGGTAATGAGCAGTTCTTC. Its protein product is CASSRGNEQFF.

The CDR3 DNA follows: TGCGCCAGCAGACCAGGGGTACGAGAAGACTACGAGCAGTACTTC. Translation gives CASRPGVREDYEQYF. V and J are TRBV5-1 and TRBJ2-7; possible D gene TRBD1, 6 bases. V dropped 5 bases and J dropped 3 bases, with 18 bases sitting between them. Per the germline V gene, CDR1 is SGHRS and CDR2 is YFSETQ. The CDR3 runs 15 residues.

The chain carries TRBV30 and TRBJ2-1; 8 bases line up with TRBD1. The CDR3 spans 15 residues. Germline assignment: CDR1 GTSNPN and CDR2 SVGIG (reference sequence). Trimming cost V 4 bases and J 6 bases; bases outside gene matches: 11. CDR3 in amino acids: CAWNRAGTGGNEQFF. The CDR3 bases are TGTGCCTGGAACCGAGCGGGTACAGGGGGCAATGAGCAGTTCTTC.

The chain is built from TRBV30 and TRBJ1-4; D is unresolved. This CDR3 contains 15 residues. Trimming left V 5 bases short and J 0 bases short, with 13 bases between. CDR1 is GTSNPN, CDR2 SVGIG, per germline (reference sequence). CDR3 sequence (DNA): TGTGCCTGGGCCCTCGGCAGCGCAACTAATGAAAAACTGTTTTTT. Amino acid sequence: CAWALGSATNEKLFF.

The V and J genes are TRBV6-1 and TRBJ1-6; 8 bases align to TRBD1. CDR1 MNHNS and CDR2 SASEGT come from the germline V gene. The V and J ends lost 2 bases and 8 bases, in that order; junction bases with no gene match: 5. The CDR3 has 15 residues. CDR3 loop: CASSEQGALDSPLHF. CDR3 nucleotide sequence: TGTGCCAGCAGTGAACAGGGGGCGTTGGATTCACCCCTCCACTTT.

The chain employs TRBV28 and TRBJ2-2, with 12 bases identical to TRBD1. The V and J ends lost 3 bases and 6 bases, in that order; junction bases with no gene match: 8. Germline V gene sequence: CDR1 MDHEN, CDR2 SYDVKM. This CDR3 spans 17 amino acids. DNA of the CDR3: TGTGCCAGCAGTTTCTTAACGGGACAGGGGGCCGCCGGGGAGCTGTTTTTT. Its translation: CASSFLTGQGAAGELFF.

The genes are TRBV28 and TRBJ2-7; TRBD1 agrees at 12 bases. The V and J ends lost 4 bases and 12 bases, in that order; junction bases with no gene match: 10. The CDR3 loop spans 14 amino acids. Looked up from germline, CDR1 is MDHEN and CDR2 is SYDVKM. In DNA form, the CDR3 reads TGTGCCAGCAGTTCGGGACAGGGGGCTTTACTCGGGTACTTC. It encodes CASSSGQGALLGYF.

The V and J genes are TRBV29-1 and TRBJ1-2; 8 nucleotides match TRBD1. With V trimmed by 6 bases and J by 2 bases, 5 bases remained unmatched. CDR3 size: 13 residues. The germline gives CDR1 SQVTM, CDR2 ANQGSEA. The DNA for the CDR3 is TGCAGCGTACACGACAGGGGAAACTATGGCTACACCTTC. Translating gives CSVHDRGNYGYTF.

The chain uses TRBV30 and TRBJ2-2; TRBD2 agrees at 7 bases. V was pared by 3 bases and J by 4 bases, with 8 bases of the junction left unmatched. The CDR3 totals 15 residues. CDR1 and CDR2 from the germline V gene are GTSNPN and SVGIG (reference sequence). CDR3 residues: CAWREKGRVTGELFF. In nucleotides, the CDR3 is TGTGCCTGGAGGGAGAAGGGGAGGGTCACCGGGGAGCTGTTTTTT.

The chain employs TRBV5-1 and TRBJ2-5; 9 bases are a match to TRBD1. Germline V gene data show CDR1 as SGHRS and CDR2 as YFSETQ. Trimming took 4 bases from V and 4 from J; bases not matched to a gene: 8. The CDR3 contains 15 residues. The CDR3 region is CASSAGTGLIETQYF. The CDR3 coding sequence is TGCGCCAGCAGCGCCGGGACAGGGTTGATAGAGACCCAGTACTTC.

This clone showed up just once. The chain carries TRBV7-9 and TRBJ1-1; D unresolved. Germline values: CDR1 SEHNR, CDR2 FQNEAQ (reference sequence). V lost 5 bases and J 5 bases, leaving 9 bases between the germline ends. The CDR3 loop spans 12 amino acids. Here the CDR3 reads CASSTQRTEAFF. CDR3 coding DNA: TGTGCCAGCAGCACTCAACGGACTGAAGCTTTCTTT.